The 20 T cell receptor beta chains reported below all come from one sample, sequenced in a study of technical replicates of blood from a few donors. Generated by immunoSEQ multiplex PCR, the TCRdb table keeps only in-frame clones and is missing some. The sample yields over 85,000 clones, about 96% seen once. Sequencing used T cells isolated from PBMCs. All receptors come from a human donor in good health.

This rearrangement joins TRBV28 to TRBJ1-1, with no clear D. V lost 8 bases, J lost 4 bases, and 17 bases lay in between. The germline V gene encodes CDR1 MDHEN and CDR2 SYDVKM. The CDR3 covers 14 residues. CDR3 in DNA: TGTGCCAGCTCCTCGATGGACTTAAGCACTGAAGCTTTCTTT. This gives the protein CASSSMDLSTEAFF.

This rearrangement joins TRBV30 to TRBJ2-1, with D possibly matching TRBD1 (5 bases). Germline V lookup: CDR1 GTSNPN, CDR2 SVGIG (reference sequence). V lost 4 bases to trimming and J lost 1 base, with 11 bases between them. The CDR3 sequence is 14 residues long. The CDR3 region is CAWIGEQSYNEQFF. In DNA form, the CDR3 reads TGTGCCTGGATAGGGGAACAATCCTACAATGAGCAGTTCTTC.

The chain links TRBV6-5 to TRBJ2-7; TRBD1 matches 8 bases. CDR1 and CDR2 (germline): MNHEY, SVGAGI. V gave up 0 bases and J gave up 5 bases; unmatched junction bases: 9. The CDR3 extends over 16 amino acids. The CDR3 is CASSYSVGQVWDEQYF. The CDR3 nucleotides read TGTGCCAGCAGTTACTCGGTGGGACAGGTATGGGACGAGCAGTACTTC.

The rearrangement joins TRBV6-5 to TRBJ1-1; D possibly corresponds to TRBD1 (5 bases). The V and J ends lost 0 bases and 5 bases respectively, with 7 bases between them. The CDR3 consists of 13 residues. Germline V CDR1 and CDR2: MNHEY, SVGAGI. The CDR3 DNA is TGTGCCAGCAGTTACTCGGGGGGGACTGAAGCTTTCTTT. Translated: CASSYSGGTEAFF.

The chain couples TRBV6-5 to TRBJ1-4; tentative D call: TRBD1 (6 bases). CDR3 length equals 15 residues. Germline lookup yields CDR1 MNHEY and CDR2 SVGAGI. Deletions cut 4 bases from V and 0 bases from J, with 9 bases between. CDR3 loop: CASSLQGATNEKLFF. CDR3 DNA: TGTGCCAGCAGTTTACAGGGTGCAACTAATGAAAAACTGTTTTTT.

This chain links TRBV30 with TRBJ1-5; D is ambiguous. The ends were cut back, 3 bases at V and 6 bases at J, with 15 bases in the middle. The CDR3 runs 14 residues. The germline gives CDR1 GTSNPN, CDR2 SVGIG (reference sequence). Written as DNA, the CDR3 is TGTGCCTGGAGCACTCTCGCGGGGTTTCAGCCCCAGCATTTT. As protein: CAWSTLAGFQPQHF.

The J gene is TRBJ2-1, the V gene TRBV9, with 10 bases aligning to TRBD2. V was clipped by 1 base and J by 6 bases; unmatched bases: 4. The CDR3 runs to 15 residues. Germline CDR1 SGDLS, CDR2 YYNGEE. CDR3 region: CASSVQSSGSNEQFF. In nucleotides, the CDR3 is TGTGCCAGCAGCGTACAGTCTAGCGGGAGCAATGAGCAGTTCTTC.

The table lists this clone with a few counts. This sequence joins TRBV27 and TRBJ1-1; 8 bases agree with TRBD1. The germline V gene encodes CDR1 MNHEY and CDR2 SMNVEV (reference sequence). Germline trimming cut 7 bases from V and 1 base from J; bases unmatched to any gene: 5. The CDR3 totals 14 residues. DNA for the CDR3: TGTGCCAGCAACCCAACAGGGGGGAACACTGAAGCTTTCTTT. Translating it yields CASNPTGGNTEAFF.

This clone was counted a few times. The rearrangement links TRBV6-4 to TRBJ2-6, with D unclear. There are 15 residues in the CDR3. Trimming stripped 0 bases from V and 1 base from J, with 4 bases between. Germline-derived CDR1 and CDR2 are MRHNA and SNTAGT. This CDR3 is CASSDSSSGANVLTF. The CDR3 DNA reads as TGTGCCAGCAGTGACTCGAGTTCTGGGGCCAACGTCCTGACTTTC.

The J gene is TRBJ2-7, the V gene TRBV28; 10 nucleotides align to TRBD1. This CDR3 is built from 14 residues. CDR1 is MDHEN and CDR2 is SYDVKM in the germline V gene. Germline trimming cut 2 bases from V and 6 bases from J; bases unmatched to any gene: 4. In DNA form, the CDR3 reads TGTGCCAGCAGTTTAACCGGGACAGGGGTCGAGCAGTACTTC. It encodes CASSLTGTGVEQYF.

The CDR3 sequence: CASSLWRQGARGGQYF. In DNA form, the CDR3 reads TGTGCCAGCAGTTTATGGAGACAGGGGGCAAGAGGAGGGCAGTATTTT. The chain couples TRBV27 to TRBJ2-3, with TRBD1 identical over 10 bases. Germline V gives CDR1 MNHEY, CDR2 SMNVEV (reference sequence). The CDR3 is 16 amino acids. The ends lost 1 base at V and 11 bases at J; junction bases unmatched: 12.

V and J are TRBV25-1 and TRBJ1-2; no firm D call. Germline CDR1 reads MGHDK; CDR2 reads SYGVNS. CDR3 length: 13 amino acids. Trimming took off 3 bases at V and 4 bases at J, with 9 bases between the two ends. DNA of the CDR3: TGTGCCAGCAGTGAGGCAGATCTCTATGGCTACACCTTC. Its translation is CASSEADLYGYTF.

The chain has TRBV6-1 and TRBJ1-1; D remains ambiguous. Per germline, CDR1 MNHNS and CDR2 SASEGT. V dropped 2 bases and J dropped 1 base, with 5 bases sitting between them. The CDR3 has 13 amino acids. The CDR3 nucleotides read TGTGCCAGCAGTGAAATCGGGAACACTGAAGCTTTCTTT. This sequence encodes CASSEIGNTEAFF.

The chain couples TRBV30 to TRBJ2-1; maybe TRBD2 (6 bases). There are 15 residues in the CDR3. Trimming removed 0 bases from V and 4 bases from J, with 13 bases in between. CDR1 and CDR2 from the germline V gene are GTSNPN and SVGIG (reference sequence). This chain's CDR3 is CAWSVLSGFYNEQFF. The DNA of the CDR3 is TGTGCCTGGAGTGTACTAAGCGGGTTTTACAATGAGCAGTTCTTC.

The chain is built from TRBV2 and TRBJ2-1, with 7 positions matching TRBD2. CDR3 length equals 14 residues. V shed 7 bases and J 9 bases; nucleotides not matched to a gene: 12. The germline gives CDR1 SNHLY, CDR2 FYNNEI. In DNA, the CDR3 is TGTGCCAGCACCCGGGCGGGCGGGGAGGGTGAGCAGTTCTTC. Encoded protein: CASTRAGGEGEQFF.

The chain combines TRBV4-3 with TRBJ2-1; 7 nucleotides align to TRBD1. From germline, CDR1 is LGHNA and CDR2 YSLEER. V was pared by 1 base and J by 8 bases, with 5 bases of the junction left unmatched. CDR3 length: 14 amino acids. CDR3 protein: CASSQADRAYEQFF. The CDR3 DNA reads TGCGCCAGCAGCCAAGCTGACAGGGCCTATGAGCAGTTCTTC.

The V call is TRBV6-6, the J call TRBJ2-7; unclear D gene. The V end was cut by 2 bases, the J end by 3 bases, with 14 bases between. Germline-derived CDR1 and CDR2 are MNHNY and SVGAGI (reference sequence). The CDR3 extends over 15 amino acids. The CDR3 spells CASSYSLVQHYEQYF. In DNA form, the CDR3 reads TGTGCCAGCAGTTACAGTCTAGTTCAACACTACGAGCAGTACTTC.

The chain has TRBV14 and TRBJ2-3, with TRBD2 identical over 12 bases. The CDR3 is 18 residues long. In germline, CDR1 is SGHDN, CDR2 FVKESK. V dropped 5 bases and J dropped 3; count of bases not matched to a gene: 12. The chain's CDR3 is CASSDAASGRVVTDTQYF. Written as DNA, the CDR3 is TGTGCCAGCAGCGACGCGGCTAGCGGGAGGGTTGTAACAGATACGCAGTATTTT.

V is TRBV13 and J is TRBJ2-7, with D maybe TRBD1 (5 bases). V gave up 5 bases and J gave up 3 bases, with 17 bases separating them. This CDR3 comprises 15 residues. The germline V gene encodes CDR1 PRHDT and CDR2 FYEKMQ (reference sequence). DNA of the CDR3: TGTGCCAGCAGCCCTCGGCAGGGCCATATCTACGAGCAGTACTTC. This gives the protein CASSPRQGHIYEQYF.

The V and J genes are TRBV28 and TRBJ1-2; TRBD1 matches 7 bases. CDR1 MDHEN and CDR2 SYDVKM come from the germline V gene. The CDR3 sequence is 14 residues long. The ends lost 6 bases at V and 3 bases at J; junction bases unmatched: 7. The CDR3 coding sequence is TGTGCCAGCAGGAGGACAGGAGGGGACTATGGCTACACCTTC. It yields the protein CASRRTGGDYGYTF.